This is a list of T cell receptor beta chains from one sample in a study of T cells after yellow fever vaccination. Via MiXCR, TCRdb re-called the 5' RACE reads, giving one row per CDR3 protein. In the table there are approximately 550,000 distinct CDR3 sequences, 15% to 20% of which are singletons. The sequenced sample was PBMCs, obtained 15 days after the yellow fever booster vaccination. Every receptor here comes from a young man who received the YFV17D yellow fever vaccine. The CDR3 runs from the conserved cysteine through the conserved F or W. Fields, in order: CDR3 length, V gene, J gene, CDR3 protein.

14	TRBV6-1	TRBJ2-3	CASKAGDWTDTQYF
11	TRBV7-8	TRBJ2-1	CASNRGEQQFF
11	TRBV29-1	TRBJ1-1	CSAGRATEAFF
12	TRBV29-1	TRBJ2-1	CSGMRQALEQFF
17	TRBV7-2	TRBJ2-3	CASSLVGTGGRTDTQYF
14	TRBV9	TRBJ2-2	CASSVGTGSGELFF
15	TRBV29-1	TRBJ2-5	CSVVPGTSSQETQYF
13	TRBV20-1	TRBJ2-3	CSARDGLAVTQYF
18	TRBV18	TRBJ2-3	CASSPLGQGPVSTDTQYF
12	TRBV2	TRBJ1-3	CASSEHRNTIYF
12	TRBV20-1	TRBJ2-7	CSAREGRYEQYF
15	TRBV7-2	TRBJ2-7	CASSLGRERTYEQYF
14	TRBV5-1	TRBJ2-3	CASSLELAGRTQYF
13	TRBV5-1	TRBJ2-1	CASSLEHYNEQFF
13	TRBV12-3/TRBV12-4	TRBJ2-7	CASSLNRMYEQYF
11	TRBV20-1	TRBJ2-3	CSARFTDTQYF
16	TRBV19	TRBJ2-3	CASSARWREGTDTQYF
16	TRBV20-1	TRBJ2-3	CSAVRPTEFKSDTQYF
16	TRBV6-2/TRBV6-3	TRBJ2-5	CASSLSLRELTETQYF
14	TRBV7-2	TRBJ2-7	CASSLARPSYEQYF
14	TRBV30	TRBJ2-3	CAHMTSGRGDTQYF
16	TRBV5-4	TRBJ2-7	CASSLAFGTGPREQYF
18	TRBV9	TRBJ2-7	CASSPSHLAREGSYEQYF
15	TRBV27	TRBJ2-5	CASSSDRGLRETQYF
15	TRBV5-1	TRBJ2-1	CASSLRNPEYNEQFF
13	TRBV7-6	TRBJ2-1	CASRANSYNEQFF
17	TRBV5-1	TRBJ2-1	CASSLKASGIGYNEQFF
15	TRBV28	TRBJ2-5	CASSLPRINQETQYF
14	TRBV29-1	TRBJ2-1	CSVKAGPSYNEQFF
15	TRBV2	TRBJ2-7	CASKSNRGGVYEQYF
14	TRBV6-2/TRBV6-3	TRBJ2-7	CASSYSGKSYEQYF
15	TRBV7-2	TRBJ2-1	CASSIRDNFYNEQFF
17	TRBV12-3/TRBV12-4	TRBJ2-3	CASSSPSGRVGRDTQYF
17	TRBV21-1	TRBJ2-7	CASSKEVRGDTLYEQYF
12	TRBV29-1	TRBJ2-3	CSPGRDGDTQYF
14	TRBV18	TRBJ1-2	CASSTQQGLGGYTF
14	TRBV30	TRBJ2-3	CASSSGASTDTQYF
15	TRBV28	TRBJ2-5	CASSKEQGLQETQYF
12	TRBV7-9	TRBJ2-7	CASSLSETAQYF
15	TRBV28	TRBJ2-3	CASSPSGLTTDTQYF
13	TRBV12-3/TRBV12-4	TRBJ1-1	CASSRAQGSGAFF
16	TRBV12-3/TRBV12-4	TRBJ2-3	CASIDRTSGSPDTQYF
14	TRBV20-1	TRBJ1-1	CSASSTSGYRESFF
15	TRBV6-1	TRBJ2-2	CATRMAGVGAGELFF
14	TRBV7-2	TRBJ2-3	CASSSGLPGDTQYF
14	TRBV7-2	TRBJ2-3	CASSSSRVSDTQYF
16	TRBV11-2	TRBJ2-7	CASSPSGGTLPLEQYF
13	TRBV29-1	TRBJ2-3	CTLSGGTADTQYF
14	TRBV12-3/TRBV12-4	TRBJ1-5	CASSGGTGIQPQHF
13	TRBV20-1	TRBJ1-1	CSARDLGATEAFF
15	TRBV2	TRBJ2-1	CASRLAGGMYNEQFF
18	TRBV11-1	TRBJ2-6	CASNMGDGRGSGANVLTF
15	TRBV7-9	TRBJ2-1	CASSAQGGPYNEQFF
15	TRBV12-3/TRBV12-4	TRBJ2-5	CASSQGTLPRETQYF